Below are 29 T cell receptor beta chains sequenced from a single sample in a study of blood T cell repertoires in COVID-19. TCRdb's table, derived via immunoSEQ multiplex PCR, lists solely in-frame clones and lacks some. The sample comprises 160,000 or so clones, about nine tenths of which are singletons, and 3% to 4% rests with the top ten. Material for sequencing was peripheral blood. These receptors were collected from a woman between 55 and 75 years old who had recovered from COVID-19.

V is TRBV4-3 and J is TRBJ2-3; tentative D call: TRBD1 (5 bases). Germline CDR1 LGHNA, CDR2 YSLEER. V was cut by 3 bases and J by 9 bases, with 13 bases left in between. This CDR3 has 13 residues. CDR3 residues: CASSQGTGRTQYF. In DNA form, the CDR3 reads TGCGCCAGCAGCCAGGGAACAGGTAGGACGCAGTATTTT.

The chain has TRBV9 and TRBJ2-1, with TRBD2 matching 7 bases. This CDR3 contains 15 residues. Germline-derived CDR1 and CDR2 are SGDLS and YYNGEE. The V gene end was trimmed by 0 bases and the J gene end by 7 bases; junction bases not matched to a gene: 7. CDR3 coding DNA: TGTGCCAGCAGCGTAGCCGGTCCAGCGGGGAATGAGCAGTTCTTC. It is translated as CASSVAGPAGNEQFF.

The rearrangement uses TRBV14 and TRBJ1-1, with 9 nucleotides matching TRBD1. Germline V gene data show CDR1 as SGHDN and CDR2 as FVKESK. CDR3 size: 18 residues. V was pared by 2 bases and J by 5 bases, with 15 bases of the junction left unmatched. In nucleotides, the CDR3 is TGTGCCAGCAGCCAACTCCAACCGGGACAGGGATGGAATACTGAAGCTTTCTTT. Translation: CASSQLQPGQGWNTEAFF. Filled out from reference TRBV14 and TRBJ1-1, the complete variable domain reads EAGVTQFPSHSVIEKGQTVTLRCDPISGHDNLYWYRRVMGKEIKFLLHFVKESKQDESGMPNNRFLAERTGGTYSTLKVQPAELEDSGVYFCASSQLQPGQGWNTEAFFGQGTRLTVV.

V gene TRBV20-1 combines with J gene TRBJ2-7; D not resolved. This CDR3 comprises 14 residues. In germline, CDR1 is DFQATT, CDR2 SNEGSKA (reference sequence). Trimming pared 3 bases from V and 1 base from J, leaving 13 bases between. For the CDR3, the DNA is TGCAGTGCTAGTTCAGGTCTCGCGTCCTACGAGCAGTACTTC. Translation: CSASSGLASYEQYF.

V is TRBV10-3 and J is TRBJ2-1; 14 bases are shared with TRBD2. The germline CDR1 and CDR2 sequences are ENHRY and SYGVKD. CDR3 size: 18 residues. V was clipped by 4 bases and J by 4 bases; unmatched bases: 9. The CDR3 nucleotides are TGTGCCATCAGTGGGCCACCCGGGACTAGCGGGGGATACAATGAGCAGTTCTTC. As protein: CAISGPPGTSGGYNEQFF.

The chain couples TRBV9 to TRBJ2-1; 8 nucleotides match TRBD2. Germline assignment: CDR1 SGDLS and CDR2 YYNGEE. V gave up 2 bases and J gave up 6 bases; unmatched junction bases: 7. The CDR3 length is 15 residues. In DNA, the CDR3 is TGTGCCAGCAGCGTCGGCCCGGGGGGGCCCAATGAGCAGTTCTTC. This encodes CASSVGPGGPNEQFF.

The gene calls are TRBV11-3 and TRBJ2-3; possibly TRBD1 for D (5 bases). This CDR3 comprises 14 residues. Between the trimmed V and J ends, which lost 8 bases and 5 bases, there was a span of 17 bases. CDR1 is SGHNT, CDR2 YENEEA, per germline. The chain's CDR3 is CASGDSSLIDTQYF. The CDR3 region has the DNA TGTGCCAGCGGTGACAGCTCGTTAATAGATACGCAGTATTTT.

The chain joins TRBV28 to TRBJ1-4; the D gene is possibly TRBD1 (6 bases). CDR3 length equals 16 residues. Trimming stripped 5 bases from V and 4 bases from J, with 17 bases between. Germline lookup yields CDR1 MDHEN and CDR2 SYDVKM. The CDR3 DNA reads TGTGCCAGCAGTATCCCTTTGGGGGCGGGTAATGAAAAACTGTTTTTT. Protein sequence: CASSIPLGAGNEKLFF.

The chain uses TRBV9 and TRBJ2-5, with TRBD2 matching 14 bases. CDR3 length equals 16 residues. Trimming cost V 3 bases and J 1 base; bases outside gene matches: 2. From germline, CDR1 is SGDLS and CDR2 YYNGEE. The CDR3 region has the DNA TGTGCCAGCAGCGCAGGACTAGCGGGGGGCCAAGAGACCCAGTACTTC. Its translation: CASSAGLAGGQETQYF.

The gene calls are TRBV3-1 (or the pseudogene TRBV3-2) and TRBJ1-2; D unresolved. The V gene lost 4 bases and the J gene lost 3 bases, with 15 bases spanning the gap. CDR3 length equals 15 residues. CDR1 and CDR2 from the germline V gene are LGHDT and YNNKEL (reference sequence). CDR3 loop: CASSPRDVAYYGYTF. The CDR3 nucleotides read TGTGCCAGCAGCCCACGGGATGTAGCCTACTATGGCTACACCTTC.

V usage is TRBV29-1 and J usage is TRBJ2-5; 11 bases match TRBD1. Germline lookup yields CDR1 SQVTM and CDR2 ANQGSEA. This CDR3 region has 14 residues. The V gene end was trimmed by 4 bases and the J gene end by 5 bases; junction bases not matched to a gene: 6. The CDR3 region is CSVALGQGGETQYF. The CDR3 DNA reads as TGCAGCGTTGCCCTGGGACAGGGGGGGGAGACCCAGTACTTC.

The chain uses TRBV10-2 and TRBJ2-3, with 8 bases identical to TRBD2. Germline CDR1 reads WSHSY; CDR2 reads SAAADI. This CDR3 has 14 amino acids. The junction had 3 bases not matched to a gene; V was cut back by 7 bases and J by 0 bases. The CDR3 reads CASNRGGSTDTQYF. The CDR3 region has the DNA TGCGCCAGCAACCGGGGGGGTAGCACAGATACGCAGTATTTT.

The J gene is TRBJ1-1, the V gene TRBV29-1; 10 positions agree with TRBD1. V was clipped by 0 bases and J by 5 bases; unmatched bases: 3. Germline CDR1 and CDR2: SQVTM and ANQGSEA. There are 14 residues in the CDR3. In DNA, the CDR3 is TGCAGCGTTGAAGATCAGGGACAGGGGACTGAAGCTTTCTTT. Translating gives CSVEDQGQGTEAFF.

The chain joins TRBV3-1 (or the pseudogene TRBV3-2) to TRBJ2-1, with 7 bases fitting TRBD2. The junction had 4 bases not matched to a gene; V was cut back by 3 bases and J by 2 bases. The germline gives CDR1 LGHDT, CDR2 YNNKEL (reference sequence). This CDR3 contains 15 residues. This CDR3 reads CASSQGGETYNEQFF. CDR3 coding DNA: TGTGCCAGCAGCCAGGGGGGGGAGACCTACAATGAGCAGTTCTTC.

The chain uses TRBV19 and TRBJ2-2; possible D gene TRBD2, 5 bases. Deletions cut 8 bases from V and 0 bases from J, with 10 bases between. This CDR3 spans 14 amino acids. CDR1 is LNHDA, CDR2 SQIVND, per germline (reference sequence). Written as DNA, the CDR3 is TGTGCCAGTCGCCCGGGGACGAACACCGGGGAGCTGTTTTTT. Translating it yields CASRPGTNTGELFF. Complete variable domain (other parts from reference TRBV19 and TRBJ2-2): DGGITQSPKYLFRKEGQNVTLSCEQNLNHDAMYWYRQDPGQGLRLIYYSQIVNDFQKGDIAEGYSVSREKKESFPLTVTSAQKNPTAFYLCASRPGTNTGELFFGEGSRLTVL.

V and J are TRBV27 and TRBJ1-1; perhaps TRBD1 as D (6 bases). The CDR3 runs 14 residues. In germline, CDR1 is MNHEY, CDR2 SMNVEV (reference sequence). Deletions cut 7 bases from V and 1 base from J, with 13 bases between. This chain's CDR3 is CASTPSGQNTEAFF. Written as DNA, the CDR3 is TGTGCCAGCACTCCGTCGGGACAGAACACTGAAGCTTTCTTT.

The CDR3 coding sequence is TGTGCCAGCTCAAAGGACAGCCAGTACAATGAGCAGTTCTTC. It yields the protein CASSKDSQYNEQFF. The gene calls are TRBV18 and TRBJ2-1, with TRBD1 as a possible D gene (6 bases). This CDR3 has 14 amino acids. Germline V lookup: CDR1 KGHSH, CDR2 LQKENI. The V end was cut by 5 bases, the J end by 4 bases, with 12 bases between.

The chain is built from TRBV2 and TRBJ1-1; D gene ambiguous. CDR3 length: 12 residues. CDR1 and CDR2 (germline): SNHLY, FYNNEI. Between the trimmed V and J ends, which lost 9 bases and 4 bases, there was a span of 12 bases. CDR3 nucleotides: TGTGCCAGTGAGGAGGGCGGCACTGAAGCTTTCTTT. The encoded protein is CASEEGGTEAFF.

This sequence joins TRBV2 and TRBJ1-6, with D tentatively TRBD1 (5 bases). V lost 2 bases and J 17 bases, leaving 13 bases between the germline ends. Germline values: CDR1 SNHLY, CDR2 FYNNEI. CDR3 length equals 12 residues. The CDR3: CASSERRASIHF. In DNA form, the CDR3 reads TGTGCCAGCAGTGAACGCAGGGCCTCTATCCACTTT.

V and J are TRBV9 and TRBJ1-1; TRBD1 might be the D (6 bases). The CDR3 loop spans 14 amino acids. V dropped 4 bases and J dropped 6 bases, with 16 bases sitting between them. The germline gives CDR1 SGDLS, CDR2 YYNGEE. CDR3 loop: CASSPTTGGAEAFF. The CDR3 DNA follows: TGTGCCAGCAGCCCAACGACAGGTGGCGCTGAAGCTTTCTTT.

The V and J genes are TRBV10-3 and TRBJ2-5, with D perhaps TRBD1 (6 bases). Germline V gene sequence: CDR1 ENHRY, CDR2 SYGVKD. V was clipped by 0 bases and J by 5 bases, with 13 bases between them. This CDR3 region has 15 residues. The CDR3 coding sequence is TGTGCCATCAGTGAGTCGTCAGGGGTATGGGAGACCCAGTACTTC. This translates into CAISESSGVWETQYF.

The rearrangement uses TRBV5-1 and TRBJ2-4; D is possibly TRBD2 (6 bases). CDR3 length equals 16 residues. V was pared by 0 bases and J by 6 bases, with 16 bases between. Germline loops: CDR1 SGHRS, CDR2 YFSETQ. CDR3 DNA sequence: TGCGCCAGCAGCTTGGACGTCACCCACGGGGGAAACATTCAGTACTTC. The encoded protein is CASSLDVTHGGNIQYF.

The genes are TRBV18 and TRBJ2-7, with 10 nucleotides matching TRBD2. Germline CDR1 reads KGHSH; CDR2 reads LQKENI. With V trimmed by 4 bases and J by 3 bases, 12 bases remained unmatched. This CDR3 has 17 residues. The CDR3 reads CASSQRILAGGFYEQYF. CDR3 in DNA: TGTGCCAGCTCACAGCGAATCTTAGCGGGGGGTTTCTACGAGCAGTACTTC.

The chain links TRBV5-4 to TRBJ1-2; possible D gene TRBD1, 6 bases. CDR1 is SGHNT, CDR2 YYREEE, per germline (reference sequence). Trimming left V 0 bases short and J 7 bases short, with 16 bases between. The CDR3 has 15 amino acids. In DNA, the CDR3 is TGTGCCAGCAGCTTGGTTGGGGGCGAGATGGGTGGCTACACCTTC. Its translation: CASSLVGGEMGGYTF.

DNA of the CDR3: TGTGCCAGCAGTGGACCCCAGGGCTATAATTCACCCCTCCACTTT. Its protein is CASSGPQGYNSPLHF. The chain uses TRBV28 and TRBJ1-6; D is perhaps TRBD1 (5 bases). The CDR3 runs to 15 residues. Trimming shortened V by 5 bases and J by 3 bases, and 11 bases separated the two germline ends. CDR1 MDHEN and CDR2 SYDVKM come from the germline V gene.

The chain combines TRBV6-5 with TRBJ2-1; D perhaps matches TRBD1 (6 bases). Per germline, CDR1 MNHEY and CDR2 SVGAGI. CDR3 length: 14 amino acids. The V gene lost 6 bases and the J gene lost 3 bases, with 12 bases spanning the gap. CDR3 nucleotides: TGTGCCAGCAGCCCAGGGGTCCACTACAATGAGCAGTTCTTC. Residues: CASSPGVHYNEQFF.

CDR3 loop: CASSLRGQDGYTF. Written as DNA, the CDR3 is TGTGCCAGCAGCTTGCGGGGGCAGGATGGCTACACCTTC. The chain links TRBV7-9 to TRBJ1-2, with D possibly matching TRBD1 (6 bases). Looked up from germline, CDR1 is SEHNR and CDR2 is FQNEAQ (reference sequence). V shed 3 bases and J shed 6 bases, with 11 bases lying between them. There are 13 residues in the CDR3. The full variable domain, rest sourced from reference TRBV7-9 and TRBJ1-2, is DTGVSQNPRHKITKRGQNVTFRCDPISEHNRLYWYRQTLGQGPEFLTYFQNEAQLEKSRLLSDRFSAERPKGSFSTLEIQRTEQGDSAMYLCASSLRGQDGYTFGSGTRLTVV.

This chain links TRBV11-3 with TRBJ1-1; D uncertain. The CDR3 runs 14 residues. V was clipped by 1 base and J by 1 base, with 7 bases between them. Germline V gives CDR1 SGHNT, CDR2 YENEEA. This chain's CDR3 is CASSLGGRNTEAFF. The CDR3 DNA sequence: TGTGCCAGCAGCTTAGGAGGGAGGAACACTGAAGCTTTCTTT.

The chain combines TRBV5-1 with TRBJ2-6; TRBD1 matches 8 bases. V trimming: 2 bases; J trimming: 2 bases; junction bases outside the gene matches: 9. The CDR3 sequence is 18 residues long. Germline V lookup: CDR1 SGHRS, CDR2 YFSETQ. The DNA of the CDR3 is TGCGCCAGCAGCTTACCCTCGACAGGGGATCCTGGGGCCAACGTCCTGACTTTC. Its protein product is CASSLPSTGDPGANVLTF.